Reported below is one T cell receptor (beta chain). Its antigen is unknown. V dropped 6 bases and J dropped 1; count of bases not matched to a gene: 2. Germline CDR1 reads MDHEN; CDR2 reads SYDVKM. The CDR3 loop spans 13 amino acids. The sample is drawn from a study of cytomegalovirus exposure and HLA in healthy donors. Points from the study as a whole: When a later analysis compared HLA-associated TCR beta chains with equally common others, the HLA-associated chains turned out to be more clonally expanded and to have lower generation probabilities.

The PCR ran on 60 Vbeta and 13 Jbeta primers. Only in-frame clones appear in the TCRdb table, and some are missing; sequencing was by immunoSEQ multiplex PCR. There are some 60,000 clones in the sample; approximately 80% occur only once, and 1.5% to 2% lies in the top ten. The sequenced sample consisted of PBMCs. The rearrangement links TRBV28 to TRBJ2-7; 8 nucleotides align to TRBD1. This TCR was recovered from a human donor in good health. For the CDR3, the DNA is TGTGCCAGCAGGAGACAGGGGTCCTACGAGCAGTACTTC. Translation gives CASRRQGSYEQYF.